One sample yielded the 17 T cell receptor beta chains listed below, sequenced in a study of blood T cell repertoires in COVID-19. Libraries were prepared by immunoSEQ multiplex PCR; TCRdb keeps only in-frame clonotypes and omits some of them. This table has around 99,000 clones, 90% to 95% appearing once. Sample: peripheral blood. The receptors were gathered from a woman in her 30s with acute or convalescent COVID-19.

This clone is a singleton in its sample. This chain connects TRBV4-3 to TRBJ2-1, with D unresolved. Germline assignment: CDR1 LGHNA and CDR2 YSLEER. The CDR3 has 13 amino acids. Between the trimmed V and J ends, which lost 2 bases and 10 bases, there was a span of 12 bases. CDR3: CASSQQARWEQFF. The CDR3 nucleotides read TGCGCCAGCAGCCAACAGGCCCGATGGGAGCAGTTCTTC.

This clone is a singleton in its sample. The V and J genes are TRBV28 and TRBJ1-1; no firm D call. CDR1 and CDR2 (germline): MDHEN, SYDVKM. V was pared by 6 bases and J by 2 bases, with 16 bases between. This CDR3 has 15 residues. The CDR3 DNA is TGTGCCAGCAGGACACCCGTGGGCAGAAACACTGAAGCTTTCTTT. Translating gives CASRTPVGRNTEAFF.

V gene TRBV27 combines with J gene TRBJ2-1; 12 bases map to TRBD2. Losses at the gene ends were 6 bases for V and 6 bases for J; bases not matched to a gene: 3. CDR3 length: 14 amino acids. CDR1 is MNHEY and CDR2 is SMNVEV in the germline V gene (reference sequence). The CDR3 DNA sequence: TGTGCCAGCAGAACTAGCGGGAGGAGCAATGAGCAGTTCTTC. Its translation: CASRTSGRSNEQFF.

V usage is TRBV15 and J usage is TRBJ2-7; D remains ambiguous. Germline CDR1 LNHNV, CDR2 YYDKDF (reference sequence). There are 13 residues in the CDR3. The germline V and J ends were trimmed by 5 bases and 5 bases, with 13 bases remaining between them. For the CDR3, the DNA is TGTGCCACCAGCCTCCGCCCATCGGACGAGCAGTACTTC. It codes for CATSLRPSDEQYF.

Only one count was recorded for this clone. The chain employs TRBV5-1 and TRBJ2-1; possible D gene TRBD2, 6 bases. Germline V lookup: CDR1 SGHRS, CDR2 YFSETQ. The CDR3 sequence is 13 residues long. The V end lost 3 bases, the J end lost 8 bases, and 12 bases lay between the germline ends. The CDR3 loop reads CASSWSSDDEQFF. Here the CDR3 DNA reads TGCGCCAGCAGCTGGTCTAGCGACGATGAGCAGTTCTTC.

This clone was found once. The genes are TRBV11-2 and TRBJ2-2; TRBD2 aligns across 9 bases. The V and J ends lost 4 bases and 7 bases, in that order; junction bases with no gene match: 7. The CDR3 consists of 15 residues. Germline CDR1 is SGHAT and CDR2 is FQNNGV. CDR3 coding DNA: TGTGCCAGCAGCTGGGCGGGAGGGCCCGGCGGGGAGCTGTTTTTT. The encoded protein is CASSWAGGPGGELFF.

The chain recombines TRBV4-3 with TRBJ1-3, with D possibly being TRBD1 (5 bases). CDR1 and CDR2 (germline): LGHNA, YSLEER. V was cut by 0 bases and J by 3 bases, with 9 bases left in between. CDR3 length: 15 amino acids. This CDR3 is CASSQEGGVGNTIYF. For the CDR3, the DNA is TGCGCCAGCAGCCAAGAAGGAGGGGTTGGAAACACCATATATTTT.

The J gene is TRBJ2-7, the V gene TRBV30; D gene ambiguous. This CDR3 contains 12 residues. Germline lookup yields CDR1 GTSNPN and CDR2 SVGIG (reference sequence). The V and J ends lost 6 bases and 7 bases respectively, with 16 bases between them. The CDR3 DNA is TGTGCCTGTTCATCCTTGCTGAGAGAGCAGTACTTC. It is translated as CACSSLLREQYF.

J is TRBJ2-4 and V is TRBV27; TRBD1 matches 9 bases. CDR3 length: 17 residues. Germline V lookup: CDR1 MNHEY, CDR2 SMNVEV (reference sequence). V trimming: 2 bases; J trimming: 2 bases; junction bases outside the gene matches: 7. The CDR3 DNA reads TGTGCCAGCAGTTTACAACGGACAGGGGAAACCAAAAACATTCAGTACTTC. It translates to CASSLQRTGETKNIQYF.

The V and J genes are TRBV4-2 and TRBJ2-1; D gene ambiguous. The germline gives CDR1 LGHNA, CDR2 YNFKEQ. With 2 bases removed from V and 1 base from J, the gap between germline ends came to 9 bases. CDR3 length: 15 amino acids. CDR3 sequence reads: CASSQSQNSYNEQFF. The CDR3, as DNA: TGTGCCAGCAGCCAAAGTCAGAATTCCTACAATGAGCAGTTCTTC.

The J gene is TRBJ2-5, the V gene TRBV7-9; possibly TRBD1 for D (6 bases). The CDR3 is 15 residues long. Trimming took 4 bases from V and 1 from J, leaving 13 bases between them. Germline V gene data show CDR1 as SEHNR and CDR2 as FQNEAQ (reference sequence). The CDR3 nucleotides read TGTGCCAGCAGCTCGGGTGGGGGCACCCAAGAGACCCAGTACTTC. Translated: CASSSGGGTQETQYF.

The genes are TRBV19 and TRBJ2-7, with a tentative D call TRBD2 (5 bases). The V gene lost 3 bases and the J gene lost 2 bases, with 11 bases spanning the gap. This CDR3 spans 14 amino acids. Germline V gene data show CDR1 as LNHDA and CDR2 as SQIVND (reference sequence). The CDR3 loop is CASSIGGITYEQYF. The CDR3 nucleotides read TGTGCCAGTAGTATCGGAGGCATTACCTACGAGCAGTACTTC.

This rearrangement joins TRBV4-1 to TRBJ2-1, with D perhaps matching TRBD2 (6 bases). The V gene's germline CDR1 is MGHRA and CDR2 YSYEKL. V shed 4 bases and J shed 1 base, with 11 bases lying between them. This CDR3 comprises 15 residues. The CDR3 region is CASSLESGSYNEQFF. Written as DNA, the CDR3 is TGCGCCAGCAGCCTAGAAAGCGGGTCCTACAATGAGCAGTTCTTC.

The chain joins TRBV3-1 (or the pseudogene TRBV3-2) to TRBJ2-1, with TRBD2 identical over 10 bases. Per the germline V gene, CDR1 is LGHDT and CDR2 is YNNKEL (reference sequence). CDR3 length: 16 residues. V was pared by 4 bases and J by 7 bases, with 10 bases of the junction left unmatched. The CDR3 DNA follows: TGTGCCAGCAGCCGCGAGCGGGGGGGCCTTTTTAATGAGCAGTTCTTC. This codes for CASSRERGGLFNEQFF.

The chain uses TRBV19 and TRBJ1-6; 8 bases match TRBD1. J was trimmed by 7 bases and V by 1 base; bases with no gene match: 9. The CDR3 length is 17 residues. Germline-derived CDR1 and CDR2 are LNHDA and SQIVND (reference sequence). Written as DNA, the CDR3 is TGTGCCAGTAGTATAGGATTTCAGGGGGCTGAAAATTCACCCCTCCACTTT. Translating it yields CASSIGFQGAENSPLHF.

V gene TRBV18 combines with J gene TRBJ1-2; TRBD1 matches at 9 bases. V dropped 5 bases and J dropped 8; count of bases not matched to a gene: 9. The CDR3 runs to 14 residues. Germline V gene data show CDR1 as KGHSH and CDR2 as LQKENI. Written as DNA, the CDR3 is TGTGCCAGCTCAGGCCCGGGACAGGGAAGAGGCTACACCTTC. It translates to CASSGPGQGRGYTF.

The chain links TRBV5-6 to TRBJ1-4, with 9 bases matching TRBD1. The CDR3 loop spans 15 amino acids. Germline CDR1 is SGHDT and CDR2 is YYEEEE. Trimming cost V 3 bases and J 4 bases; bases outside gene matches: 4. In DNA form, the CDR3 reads TGTGCCAGCAGCTCCGGGACAGGGCTTAATGAAAAACTGTTTTTT. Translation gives CASSSGTGLNEKLFF.